The next 10 T cell receptor beta chains were all read from a single sample in a study of blood T cell repertoires in COVID-19. The repertoire was sequenced with immunoSEQ multiplex PCR; TCRdb's copy has only in-frame clones and lacks some. The table lists 250,000 to 400,000 clones, roughly 88% of them singletons. Sequenced material: peripheral blood. These receptors came from a woman in her 30s with COVID-19, enrolled during active disease.

The gene calls are TRBV5-1 and TRBJ2-3, with 7 bases fitting TRBD2. CDR1 is SGHRS and CDR2 is YFSETQ in the germline V gene. V was pared by 3 bases and J by 4 bases, with 17 bases of the junction left unmatched. This CDR3 comprises 18 residues. CDR3 nucleotides: TGCGCCAGCAGCTCGATTCAACGAGCGGCGGGAGAGGCAGATACGCAGTATTTT. It codes for CASSSIQRAAGEADTQYF.

J is TRBJ2-1 and V is TRBV7-3; 7 nucleotides line up with TRBD2. The CDR3 length is 15 residues. V lost 3 bases to trimming and J lost 9 bases; unmatched junction nucleotides: 11. The germline CDR1 and CDR2 sequences are SGHTA and FQGTGA. The CDR3 region is CASSFGLGLDREQFF. The DNA for the CDR3 is TGTGCCAGCAGCTTTGGACTCGGACTAGATCGTGAGCAGTTCTTC.

The chain couples TRBV18 to TRBJ1-1; possible D gene TRBD1, 6 bases. The V gene lost 4 bases and the J gene lost 6 bases, with 15 bases spanning the gap. Germline V lookup: CDR1 KGHSH, CDR2 LQKENI. The CDR3 has 14 amino acids. The CDR3 region has the DNA TGTGCCAGCTCACACCCAACAGGGACCCCTGAAGCTTTCTTT. Translating it yields CASSHPTGTPEAFF.

The chain combines TRBV11-3 with TRBJ2-5, with D tentatively TRBD2 (6 bases). The CDR3 consists of 14 residues. Deletions cut 2 bases from V and 5 bases from J, with 12 bases between. CDR1 and CDR2 (germline): SGHNT, YENEEA. CDR3 sequence (DNA): TGTGCCAGCAGCTTATCGGGGGTAGGGGAGACCCAGTACTTC. This translates into CASSLSGVGETQYF.

This clone showed up just a few times. The chain has TRBV25-1 and TRBJ1-1; TRBD1 matches at 10 bases. Trimming removed 6 bases from V and 7 bases from J; junction bases left unmatched: 11. This CDR3 comprises 15 residues. Germline V gene lookup returns CDR1 MGHDK and CDR2 SYGVNS. The CDR3 is CASRRPGQGFGEAFF. CDR3 coding DNA: TGTGCCAGCAGAAGACCGGGACAGGGGTTTGGTGAAGCTTTCTTT.

The chain uses TRBV19 and TRBJ2-3; 14 bases are shared with TRBD2. The CDR3 contains 18 residues. Germline V gene lookup returns CDR1 LNHDA and CDR2 SQIVND (reference sequence). J gave up 4 bases and V 3 bases, and 9 bases lay outside the gene matches. CDR3 in DNA: TGTGCCAGTAGTATCACCGGGACTAGCGGGAGAGTAGCAGATACGCAGTATTTT. Its translation: CASSITGTSGRVADTQYF.

The chain's CDR3 is CASSEAKRTGGFSSYNSPLHF. The CDR3 nucleotides read TGTGCCAGCAGTGAAGCGAAGCGGACAGGGGGATTCAGCTCCTATAATTCACCCCTCCACTTT. This chain connects TRBV6-1 to TRBJ1-6, with TRBD1 identical over 10 bases. Germline V gene sequence: CDR1 MNHNS, CDR2 SASEGT. V dropped 0 bases and J dropped 0; count of bases not matched to a gene: 11. The CDR3 has 21 amino acids.

This clone was seen a handful of times. The chain couples TRBV2 to TRBJ1-6; TRBD1 aligns across 7 bases. CDR1 and CDR2 (germline): SNHLY, FYNNEI. Trimming took 4 bases from V and 7 from J; bases not matched to a gene: 10. The CDR3 consists of 16 residues. For the CDR3, the DNA is TGTGCCAGCAGTGGCACGACAGGGCTTAGGAATTCACCCCTCCACTTT. As protein: CASSGTTGLRNSPLHF.

This chain links TRBV27 with TRBJ1-2, with D maybe TRBD1 (6 bases). Germline CDR1 MNHEY, CDR2 SMNVEV (reference sequence). The CDR3 has 13 amino acids. Trimming removed 5 bases at V and 4 bases at J, with 11 bases between. The CDR3 DNA sequence: TGTGCCAGCAGTAAGGACAGACTCTATGGCTACACCTTC. It encodes CASSKDRLYGYTF.

This clone occurred a few times. The chain joins TRBV12-3 or TRBV12-4 to TRBJ1-5; D not certain. This CDR3 comprises 13 residues. V lost 2 bases, J lost 7 bases, and 9 bases lay in between. This CDR3 is CASSLNRGQPQHF. Here the CDR3 DNA reads TGTGCCAGCAGTTTAAACAGAGGGCAGCCCCAGCATTTT.